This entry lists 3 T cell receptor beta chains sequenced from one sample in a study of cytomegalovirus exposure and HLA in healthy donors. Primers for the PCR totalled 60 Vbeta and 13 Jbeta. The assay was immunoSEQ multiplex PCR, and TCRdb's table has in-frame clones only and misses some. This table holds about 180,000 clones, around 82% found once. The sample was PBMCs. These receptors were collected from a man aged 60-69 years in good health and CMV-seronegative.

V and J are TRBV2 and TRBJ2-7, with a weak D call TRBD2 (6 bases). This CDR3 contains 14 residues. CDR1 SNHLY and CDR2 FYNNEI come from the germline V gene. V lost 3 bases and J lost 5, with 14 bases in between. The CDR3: CASSDPGVRDEQYF. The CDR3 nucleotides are TGTGCCAGCAGTGACCCGGGGGTTCGGGACGAGCAGTACTTC.

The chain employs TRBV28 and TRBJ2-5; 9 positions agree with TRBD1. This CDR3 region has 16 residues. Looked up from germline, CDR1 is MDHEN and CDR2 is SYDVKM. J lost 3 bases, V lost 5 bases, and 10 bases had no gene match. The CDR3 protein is CASSPGTGSYKETQYF. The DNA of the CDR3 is TGTGCCAGCAGTCCAGGGACAGGGTCCTACAAAGAGACCCAGTACTTC.

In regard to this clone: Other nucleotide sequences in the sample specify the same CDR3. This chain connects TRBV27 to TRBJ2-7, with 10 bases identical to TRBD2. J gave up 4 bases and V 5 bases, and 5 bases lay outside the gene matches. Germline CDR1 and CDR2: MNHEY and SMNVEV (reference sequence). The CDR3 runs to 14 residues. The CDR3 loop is CASSLSGGSYEQYF. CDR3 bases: TGTGCCAGCAGTCTTAGCGGGGGGTCTTACGAGCAGTACTTC.